This entry concerns a single T cell receptor beta chain. The data derive from a study of blood T cell repertoires in COVID-19. The CDR3 totals 14 residues. V was clipped by 3 bases and J by 8 bases; unmatched bases: 7. Germline CDR1 MNHEY, CDR2 SMNVEV (reference sequence). Libraries were prepared by immunoSEQ multiplex PCR; TCRdb keeps only in-frame clonotypes and omits some of them. The sample yields 130,000 to 150,000 clones, around four fifths seen once. The sequence came from a woman aged 40-49 years with active or convalescent COVID-19. The chain recombines TRBV27 with TRBJ1-2; 9 nucleotides match TRBD1. Sequencing was done on a sample of peripheral blood. The CDR3 nucleotides read TGTGCCAGCAGTTTCGCGGACAGGGGCAGGGGCTACACCTTC. It yields the protein CASSFADRGRGYTF.